This T cell receptor (beta chain) was observed in a study of cytomegalovirus exposure and HLA in healthy donors. Whole-study findings and limits: Reported performance of the classifier showed diagnosis of cytomegalovirus status with high specificity and sensitivity. Researchers counted over 150 TCR beta chains as cytomegalovirus-associated.

Measured with immunoSEQ multiplex PCR; TCRdb has only the in-frame clones, and not every one. The sample lists approximately 140,000 clones, around 87% occurring once. In regard to this clone: No antigen is known for it.

The specimen was PBMCs. The receptor's source is a young man in good health and CMV-seropositive.

CDR3: CSVEDKAGGSYEQYF. The DNA for the CDR3 is TGCAGCGTTGAAGATAAAGCGGGAGGCTCGTACGAGCAGTACTTC. The chain uses TRBV29-1 and TRBJ2-7; 9 positions agree with TRBD2. The CDR3 spans 15 residues. The V segment lost 0 bases and the J segment 4 bases; nucleotides outside the gene matches: 7. Germline V gene sequence: CDR1 SQVTM, CDR2 ANQGSEA.